This T cell receptor (beta chain) stems from a study of blood T cell repertoires in COVID-19. CDR1 SGHRS and CDR2 YFSETQ come from the germline V gene. This CDR3 is built from 12 residues. The germline V and J ends were trimmed by 1 base and 2 bases, with 4 bases remaining between them. The assay was immunoSEQ multiplex PCR, and TCRdb's table has in-frame clones only and misses some. The sample gives about 72,000 clones, approximately 90% of which show up once; 4.8% is in the top ten. Source material: peripheral blood. The chain couples TRBV5-1 to TRBJ2-7, with unresolved D. The TCR originated in a woman aged 55-75 years with active COVID-19. The CDR3 spells CASSLTAYEQYF. As DNA, the CDR3 is TGCGCCAGCAGCTTGACAGCCTACGAGCAGTACTTC.